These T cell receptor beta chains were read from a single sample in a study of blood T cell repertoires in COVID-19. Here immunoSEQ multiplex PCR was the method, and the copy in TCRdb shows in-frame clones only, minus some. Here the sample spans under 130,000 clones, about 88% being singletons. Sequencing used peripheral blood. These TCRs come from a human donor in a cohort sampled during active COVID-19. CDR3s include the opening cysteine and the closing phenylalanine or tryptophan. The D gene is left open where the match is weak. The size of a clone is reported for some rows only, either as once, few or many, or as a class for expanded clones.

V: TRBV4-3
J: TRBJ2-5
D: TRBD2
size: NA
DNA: TGCGCCAGCTCCGAAAGACCATGGGGAGGGAGTCCAGAGACCCAGTACTTC
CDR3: CASSERPWGGSPETQYF

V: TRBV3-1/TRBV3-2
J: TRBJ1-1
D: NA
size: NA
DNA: TGTGCCAGCAGCCAAGACAGTCTTGTCGCTGAAGCTTTCTTT
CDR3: CASSQDSLVAEAFF

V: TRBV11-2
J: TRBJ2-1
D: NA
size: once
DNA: TGTGCCAGCAGCTCTATTTCCTACAATGAGCAGTTCTTC
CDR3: CASSSISYNEQFF

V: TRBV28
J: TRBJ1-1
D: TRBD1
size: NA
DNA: TGTGCCAGCAGTCAACCGACAGGGGGCTCTAGGGCTGAAGCTTTCTTT
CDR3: CASSQPTGGSRAEAFF

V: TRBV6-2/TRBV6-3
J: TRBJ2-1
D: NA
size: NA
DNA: TGTGCCAGCAGTTACTCCTCGACCGCGGCTAGCGATTCCGATGAGCAGTTCTTC
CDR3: CASSYSSTAASDSDEQFF

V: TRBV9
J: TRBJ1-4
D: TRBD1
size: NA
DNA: TGTGCCAGCAGCGCGCGGACAGGGATGGGTGAAAAACTGTTTTTT
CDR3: CASSARTGMGEKLFF

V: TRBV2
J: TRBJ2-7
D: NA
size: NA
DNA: TGTGCCAGCAGCGACCACCTTGGACAGCCGACATATCCCCGGGGAGCCGAGCAGTACTTC
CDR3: CASSDHLGQPTYPRGAEQYF

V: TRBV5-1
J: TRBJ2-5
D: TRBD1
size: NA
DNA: TGCGCCAGCAGCTTCAGGGGACAGGGGCAAGAGACCCAGTACTTC
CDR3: CASSFRGQGQETQYF

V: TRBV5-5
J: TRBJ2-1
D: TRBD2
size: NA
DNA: TGTGCCAGCAGGCCGCGAGGGACTAGTCCATATAGCTCCTACAATGAGCAGTTCTTC
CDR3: CASRPRGTSPYSSYNEQFF

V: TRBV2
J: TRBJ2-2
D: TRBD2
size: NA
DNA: TGTGCCAGCACCCCACTTGGACTAGCGGGAGTTGCCGGGGAGCTGTTTTTT
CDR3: CASTPLGLAGVAGELFF

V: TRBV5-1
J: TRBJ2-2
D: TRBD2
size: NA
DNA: TGCGCCAGCAGCTCGAAACTAGCGGGGGAGAACACCGGGGAGCTGTTTTTT
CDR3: CASSSKLAGENTGELFF

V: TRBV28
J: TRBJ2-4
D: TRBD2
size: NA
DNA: TGTGCCAGCCTTCCCGCCGGGACTAGCTGGGAAAACATTCAGTACTTC
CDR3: CASLPAGTSWENIQYF

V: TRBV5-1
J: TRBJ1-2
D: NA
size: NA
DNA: TGCGCCAGCAGCTTGGTTCCCCCTTATGGCTACACCTTC
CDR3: CASSLVPPYGYTF

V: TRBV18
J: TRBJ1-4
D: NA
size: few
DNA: TGTGCCAGCTCACCCTCCGGGGATGAAAAACTGTTTTTT
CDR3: CASSPSGDEKLFF

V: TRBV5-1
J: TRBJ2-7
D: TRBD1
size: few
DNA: TGCGCCAGCAGCCCATCCGGGACAGCGGTACTCTACGAGCAGTACTTC
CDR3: CASSPSGTAVLYEQYF

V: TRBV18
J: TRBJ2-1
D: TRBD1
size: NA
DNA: TGTGCCAGCTCACCCAATATAGGGACCCCGGGACAGGGGTCCTACAATGAGCAGTTCTTC
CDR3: CASSPNIGTPGQGSYNEQFF

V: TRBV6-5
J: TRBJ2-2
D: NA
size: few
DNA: TGTGCCAGCAGTTCGGGTGCTGGCGGGGAGCTGTTTTTT
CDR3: CASSSGAGGELFF

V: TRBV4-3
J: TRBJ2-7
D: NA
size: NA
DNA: TGCGCCAGCAGCCAAGACGGACCTTCGGGCGGGGTAGATGAGCAGTACTTC
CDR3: CASSQDGPSGGVDEQYF

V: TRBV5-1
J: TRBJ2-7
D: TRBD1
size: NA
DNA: TGCGCCAGCAGCTTGGGAGGGGGCGGGTACGAGCAGTACTTC
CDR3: CASSLGGGGYEQYF

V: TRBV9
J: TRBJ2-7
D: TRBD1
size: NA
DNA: TGTGCCAGCAGCGTAGAGGAGAGGGGGCTTAACCAGTACTTC
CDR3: CASSVEERGLNQYF

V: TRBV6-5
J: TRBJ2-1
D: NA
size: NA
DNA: TGTGCCAGCAGGGATAGGGGGGGGCTAGGCAATGAGCAGTTCTTC
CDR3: CASRDRGGLGNEQFF

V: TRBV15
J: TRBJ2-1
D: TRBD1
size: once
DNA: TGTGCCACCAGTCCGGACAGGGGTTACAATGAGCAGTTCTTC
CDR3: CATSPDRGYNEQFF

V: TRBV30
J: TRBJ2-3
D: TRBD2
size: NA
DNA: TGTGCCTGGAGTGTGGGACTAGCGGGAGCAGATACGCAGTATTTT
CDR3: CAWSVGLAGADTQYF

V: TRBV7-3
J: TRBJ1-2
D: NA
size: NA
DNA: TGTGCCAGCAGCCCAGAGGTGAACTATGGCTACACCTTC
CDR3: CASSPEVNYGYTF

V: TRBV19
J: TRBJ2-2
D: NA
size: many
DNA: TGTGCCAGTAGTATAGGAGGGACCGGGGAGCTGTTTTTT
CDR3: CASSIGGTGELFF

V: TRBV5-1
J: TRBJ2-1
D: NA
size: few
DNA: TGCGCCAGCAGGGTTAGCGGCTCCTACAATGAGCAGTTCTTC
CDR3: CASRVSGSYNEQFF

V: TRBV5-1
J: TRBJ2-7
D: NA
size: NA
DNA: TGCGCCAGCAGCGAACAGGGCTACGAGCAGTACTTC
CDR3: CASSEQGYEQYF

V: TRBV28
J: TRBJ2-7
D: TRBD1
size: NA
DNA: TGTGCCAGCAGTTCCGGGACAGGGCCCGACGAGCAGTACTTC
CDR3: CASSSGTGPDEQYF

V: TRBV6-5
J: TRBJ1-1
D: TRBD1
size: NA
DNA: TGTGCCAGCAATCCGAGCAGGGGGCTGGAAGCTTTCTTT
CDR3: CASNPSRGLEAFF

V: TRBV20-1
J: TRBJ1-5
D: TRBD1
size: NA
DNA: TGCAGTGCTAGTGTGACAGGGAATGATCAGCCCCAGCATTTT
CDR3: CSASVTGNDQPQHF

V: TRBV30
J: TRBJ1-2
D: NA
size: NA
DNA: TGTGCCTGGAAACCAGACGCTACAGCTAACTATGGCTACACCTTC
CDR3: CAWKPDATANYGYTF